This record concerns one T cell receptor (beta chain) sequence. The target antigen is unknown. This sample is drawn from a study of neurological immune-mediated disorders. Study observations and caveats: The level of TCR clonal expansion was highest in patients with HTLV-1-associated myelopathy and lowest in multiple sclerosis, where it fell below the level seen in healthy controls.

This CDR3 region has 13 residues. V was pared by 8 bases and J by 4 bases, with 12 bases between. The authors produced cDNA by 5'RACE using 10-nucleotide random UMIs. TCRdb ran MiXCR on the 5' RACE reads and lists one entry per CDR3 protein. The sample contains under 40,000 distinct CDR3 sequences, less than 8.5% of which appear only once. The source material was PBMCs. The chain uses TRBV12-3 or TRBV12-4 and TRBJ1-5; D is uncertain. This TCR came from a woman aged 40 to 55 in good health. CDR3 residues: CASGLGPNQPQHF. DNA of the CDR3: TGTGCCAGCGGCCTTGGGCCAAATCAGCCCCAGCATTTT.